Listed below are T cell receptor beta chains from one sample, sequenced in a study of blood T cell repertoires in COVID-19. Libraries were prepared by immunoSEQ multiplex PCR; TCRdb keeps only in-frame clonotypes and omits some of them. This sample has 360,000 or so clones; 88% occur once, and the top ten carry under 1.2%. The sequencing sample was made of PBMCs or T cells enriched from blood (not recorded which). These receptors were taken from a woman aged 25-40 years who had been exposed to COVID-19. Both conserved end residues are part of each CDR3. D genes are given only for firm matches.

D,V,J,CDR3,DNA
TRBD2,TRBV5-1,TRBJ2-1,CASSSGLAGGDEQFF,TGCGCCAGCAGCTCGGGGTTAGCGGGAGGGGATGAGCAGTTCTTC
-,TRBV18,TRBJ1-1,CASSPPGGGQDTEAFF,TGTGCCAGCTCACCACCGGGCGGGGGTCAAGACACTGAAGCTTTCTTT
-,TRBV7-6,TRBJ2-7,CASSLGAGKTHEQYF,TGTGCCAGCAGCTTAGGGGCAGGGAAAACCCACGAGCAGTACTTC
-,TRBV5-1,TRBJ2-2,CASSFGGTGELFF,TGCGCCAGCAGCTTCGGCGGGACCGGGGAGCTGTTTTTT
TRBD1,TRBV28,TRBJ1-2,CASTVTDRGRGYTF,TGTGCCAGCACCGTGACCGACAGGGGAAGGGGCTACACCTTC
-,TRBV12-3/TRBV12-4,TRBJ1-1,CASTSGTTLEAFF,TGTGCCAGCACCTCAGGGACAACCCTTGAAGCTTTCTTT
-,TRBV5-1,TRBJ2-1,CASSQRPSEQFF,TGCGCCAGCAGCCAGAGGCCCAGTGAGCAGTTCTTC
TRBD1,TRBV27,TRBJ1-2,CASRLDRGSGYTF,TGTGCCAGCAGGTTAGACAGGGGGTCTGGCTACACCTTC
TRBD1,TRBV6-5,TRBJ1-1,CASSYPWGQDTEAFF,TGTGCCAGCAGTTACCCATGGGGACAGGACACTGAAGCTTTCTTT
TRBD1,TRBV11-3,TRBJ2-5,CASSPGTGRETQYF,TGTGCCAGCAGCCCAGGGACAGGCCGGGAGACCCAGTACTTC
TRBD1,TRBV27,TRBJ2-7,CASSFDRGTGDYEQYF,TGTGCCAGCAGTTTTGATCGCGGGACAGGGGACTACGAGCAGTACTTC